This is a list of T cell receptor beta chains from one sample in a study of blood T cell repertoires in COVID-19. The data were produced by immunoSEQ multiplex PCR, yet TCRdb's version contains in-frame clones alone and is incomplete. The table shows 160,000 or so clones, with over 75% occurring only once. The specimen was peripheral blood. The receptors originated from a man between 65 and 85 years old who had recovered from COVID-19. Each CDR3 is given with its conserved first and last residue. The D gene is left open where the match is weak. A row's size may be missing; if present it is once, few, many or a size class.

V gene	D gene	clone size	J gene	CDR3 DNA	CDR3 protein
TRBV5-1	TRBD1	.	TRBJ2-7	TGCGCCAGCAGCTTGGGGACAGGCGCATCCTACGAGCAGTACTTC	CASSLGTGASYEQYF
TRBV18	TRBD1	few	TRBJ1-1	TGTGCCAGCTCAGCACAGGGGAAAGAAGCTTTCTTT	CASSAQGKEAFF
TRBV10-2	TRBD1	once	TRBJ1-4	TGCGCCAGCAGCCGCAACCCGACAGGGGGCAGGGAAAAACTGTTTTTT	CASSRNPTGGREKLFF
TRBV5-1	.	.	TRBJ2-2	TGCGCCAGCAGCGCTCAGGGATCGAACACCGGGGAGCTGTTTTTT	CASSAQGSNTGELFF
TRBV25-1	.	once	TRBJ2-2	TGTGCCAGCAGGAGTGAGAACACCGGGGAGCTGTTTTTT	CASRSENTGELFF
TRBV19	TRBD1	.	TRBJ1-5	TGTGCCAGTAATAAGACAGGGGAGAGCAATCAGCCCCAGCATTTT	CASNKTGESNQPQHF
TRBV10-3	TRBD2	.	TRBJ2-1	TGTGCCATCAGTGATAGCGGGAGTTTAAATGAGCAGTTCTTC	CAISDSGSLNEQFF
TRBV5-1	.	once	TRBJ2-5	TGCGCCAGCAGCTTTTCAACGCCGCGGGACACCCAGTACTTC	CASSFSTPRDTQYF
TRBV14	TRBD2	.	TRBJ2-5	TGTGCCAGCAGCCTAGCCGGGACTACGAATATCTACCAAGAGACCCAGTACTTC	CASSLAGTTNIYQETQYF
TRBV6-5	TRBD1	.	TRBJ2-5	TGTGCCAGCAGTCCTCAGGGGGCAGGGCAAGAGACCCAGTACTTC	CASSPQGAGQETQYF
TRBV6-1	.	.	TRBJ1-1	TGTGCCAGCAGTGAAAGTTCCACAGGGAACACTGAAGCTTTCTTT	CASSESSTGNTEAFF
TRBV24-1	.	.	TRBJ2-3	TGTGCCACCAGTAACTCGGGGGTGGATACGCAGTATTTT	CATSNSGVDTQYF
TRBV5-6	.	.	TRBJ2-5	TGTGCCAGCAGCCCGGGGGACCAAGAGACCCAGTACTTC	CASSPGDQETQYF
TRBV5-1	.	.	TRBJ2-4	TGCGCCAGCAGCTCTGGGGCCTTTCTCCAAAACATTCAGTACTTC	CASSSGAFLQNIQYF
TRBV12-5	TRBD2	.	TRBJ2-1	TGTGCTAGTGGTTTGGTACTAGCGGGATTTGGCAATGAGCAGTTCTTC	CASGLVLAGFGNEQFF
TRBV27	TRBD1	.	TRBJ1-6	TGTGCCAGCAGGAGGACAGGGGGCGTTTCACCCCTCCACTTT	CASRRTGGVSPLHF
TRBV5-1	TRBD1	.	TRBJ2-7	TGCGCCAGCAGCCCCCGGGACAGGGGCTACGAGCAGTACTTC	CASSPRDRGYEQYF
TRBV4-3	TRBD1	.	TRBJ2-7	TGCGCCAGCAGCCAAGAAGAGGGGGCAAGGTACGAGCAGTACTTC	CASSQEEGARYEQYF
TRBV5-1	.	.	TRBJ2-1	TGCGCCAGCAGCATGGCGACAGGAGTGGTTCAGCATGAGCAGTTCTTC	CASSMATGVVQHEQFF
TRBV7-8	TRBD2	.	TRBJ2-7	TGTGCCAGCAGCTCTGCTAGCGGAGCCTACGAGCAGTACTTC	CASSSASGAYEQYF
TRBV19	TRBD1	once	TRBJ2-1	TGTGCCAGTAACAAACAGGGGTTATACAATGAGCAGTTCTTC	CASNKQGLYNEQFF
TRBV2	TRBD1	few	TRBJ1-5	TGTGCCAGCAGTTTTGACAGGGGGGATCAGCCCCAGCATTTT	CASSFDRGDQPQHF
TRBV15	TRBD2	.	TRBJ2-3	TGTGCCACCAGCAGAGATCCTAGCGGGAGCACAGATACGCAGTATTTT	CATSRDPSGSTDTQYF
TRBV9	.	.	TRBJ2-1	TGTGCCAGCAGCCTTCTCTTTACGAGCTCCTACAATGAGCAGTTCTTC	CASSLLFTSSYNEQFF
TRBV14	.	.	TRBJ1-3	TGTGCCAGCAGCCAAGGGACTGTTCGATCTGGAAACACCATATATTTT	CASSQGTVRSGNTIYF
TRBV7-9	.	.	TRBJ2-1	TGTGCCAGCAGCTCCGCCCCTAGAGAGCAGTTCTTC	CASSSAPREQFF
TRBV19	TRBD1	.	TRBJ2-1	TGTGCCAGTAGTATAACAGGGGGCGGTGAGCAGTTCTTC	CASSITGGGEQFF
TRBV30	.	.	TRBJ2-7	TGTGCCTGGAGCACCGGGAGCTACTCCTACGAGCAGTACTTC	CAWSTGSYSYEQYF
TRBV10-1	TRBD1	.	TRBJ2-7	TGCGCCAGCAGTGAGTCGATCGGTGTGGACAGGGGACGCGAGCAGTACTTC	CASSESIGVDRGREQYF
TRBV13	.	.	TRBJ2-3	TGTGCCAGCAGCCCGCGGCCGGGCACAGATACGCAGTATTTT	CASSPRPGTDTQYF
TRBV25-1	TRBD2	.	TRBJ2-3	TGTGCCAGCAAGCTAGCGGATACAGGAGATACGCAGTATTTT	CASKLADTGDTQYF
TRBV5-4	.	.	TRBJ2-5	TGTGCCAGCAGCATAACAGACCAAGAGACCCAGTACTTC	CASSITDQETQYF
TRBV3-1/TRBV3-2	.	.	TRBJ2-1	TGTGCCAGCAGCCTGCGACAGGGGGCGCGGCAACTAGCGGGCTCCCCCTACAATGAGCAGTTCTTC	CASSLRQGARQLAGSPYNEQFF
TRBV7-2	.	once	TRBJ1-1	TGTGCCAGCAGCATCACCCAGGGGCGTGAAGCTTTCTTT	CASSITQGREAFF
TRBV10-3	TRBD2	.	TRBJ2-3	TGTGCCATCAGTCTCACGACCGGGACTAGCGGCACAGATACGCAGTATTTT	CAISLTTGTSGTDTQYF
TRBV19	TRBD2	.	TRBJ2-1	TGTGCCAGTAGTATAGAAAGCGGGAGATACAATGAGCAGTTCTTC	CASSIESGRYNEQFF
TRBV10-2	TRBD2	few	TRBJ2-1	TGCGCCAGCACCGTAGCGGGAGCCTACAATGAGCAGTTCTTC	CASTVAGAYNEQFF
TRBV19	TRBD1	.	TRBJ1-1	TGTGCCAGTACTGCAGGGGGCGGCATCGCTGAAGCTTTCTTT	CASTAGGGIAEAFF
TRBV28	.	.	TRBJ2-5	TGTGCCAGCAGGCGGGCCCTAGAGACCCAGTACTTC	CASRRALETQYF
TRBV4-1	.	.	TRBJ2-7	TGCGCCAGCAGCCAAGATCTGTCACAAATTGAAAACGAGCAGTACTTC	CASSQDLSQIENEQYF
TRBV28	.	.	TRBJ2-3	TGTGCCAGCAGGGGAGGAAGCACTAGCACAGATACGCAGTATTTT	CASRGGSTSTDTQYF